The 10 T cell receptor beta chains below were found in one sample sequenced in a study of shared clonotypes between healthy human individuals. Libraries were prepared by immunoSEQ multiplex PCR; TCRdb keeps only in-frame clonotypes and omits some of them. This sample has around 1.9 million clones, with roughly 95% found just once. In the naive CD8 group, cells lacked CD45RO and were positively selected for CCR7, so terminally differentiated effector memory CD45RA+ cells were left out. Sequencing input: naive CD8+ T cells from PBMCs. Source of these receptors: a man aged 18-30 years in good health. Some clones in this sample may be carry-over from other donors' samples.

The CDR3 protein is CASSPLSHPPQHF. The CDR3 coding sequence is TGTGCCAGCAGTCCTCTTTCCCACCCGCCCCAGCATTTT. The V and J genes are TRBV27 and TRBJ1-5, with D hard to call. This CDR3 contains 13 residues. V was clipped by 5 bases and J by 9 bases, with 14 bases between them. Germline CDR1 MNHEY, CDR2 SMNVEV (reference sequence).

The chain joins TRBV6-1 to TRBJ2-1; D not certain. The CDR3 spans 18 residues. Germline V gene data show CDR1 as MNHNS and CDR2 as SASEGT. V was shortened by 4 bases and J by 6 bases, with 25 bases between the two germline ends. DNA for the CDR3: TGTGCCAGCAGTGGAGGCCTCCTGGGCGTACGAGGCCCCAATGAGCAGTTCTTC. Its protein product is CASSGGLLGVRGPNEQFF.

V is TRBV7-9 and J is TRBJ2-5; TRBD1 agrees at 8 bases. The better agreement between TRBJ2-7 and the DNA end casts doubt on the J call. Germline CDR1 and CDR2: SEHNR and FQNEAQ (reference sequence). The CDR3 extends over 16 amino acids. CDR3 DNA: TGTGCCAGCAGCTTATCTGGACAGGGACTCAGGTACGAGCAGTACTTC. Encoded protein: CASSLSGQGLRYEQYF.

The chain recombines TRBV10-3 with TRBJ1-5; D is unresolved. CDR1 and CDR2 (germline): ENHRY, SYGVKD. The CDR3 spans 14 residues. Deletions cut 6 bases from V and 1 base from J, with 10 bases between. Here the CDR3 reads CAISSTGSNQPQHF. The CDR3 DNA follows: TGTGCCATCAGCTCCACGGGAAGCAATCAGCCCCAGCATTTT.

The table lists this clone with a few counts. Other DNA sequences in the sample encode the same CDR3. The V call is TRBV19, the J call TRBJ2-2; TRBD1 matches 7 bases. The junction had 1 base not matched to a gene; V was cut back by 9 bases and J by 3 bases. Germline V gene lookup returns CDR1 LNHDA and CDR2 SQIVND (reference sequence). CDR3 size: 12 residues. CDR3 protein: CASTGDTGELFF. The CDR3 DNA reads TGTGCCAGCACAGGGGACACCGGGGAGCTGTTTTTT. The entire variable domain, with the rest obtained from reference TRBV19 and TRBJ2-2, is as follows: DGGITQSPKYLFRKEGQNVTLSCEQNLNHDAMYWYRQDPGQGLRLIYYSQIVNDFQKGDIAEGYSVSREKKESFPLTVTSAQKNPTAFYLCASTGDTGELFFGEGSRLTVL.

The CDR3 DNA reads as TGTGCCAGCAGGTTCGGGTATGCGGAACCTAGCACAGATACGCAGTATTTT. Protein: CASRFGYAEPSTDTQYF. The chain combines TRBV11-1 with TRBJ2-3; the D is unclear. Germline V gene lookup returns CDR1 SGHAT and CDR2 FQDESV (reference sequence). Trimming took 6 bases from V and 0 from J, leaving 19 bases between them. The CDR3 length is 17 residues.

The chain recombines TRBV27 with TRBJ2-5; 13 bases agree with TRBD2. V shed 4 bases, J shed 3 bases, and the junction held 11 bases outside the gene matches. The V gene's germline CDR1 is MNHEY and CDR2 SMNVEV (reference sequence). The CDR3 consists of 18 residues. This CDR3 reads CASSSGTSGNPGKETQYF. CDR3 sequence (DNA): TGTGCCAGCAGTTCCGGGACTAGCGGGAATCCGGGTAAAGAGACCCAGTACTTC.

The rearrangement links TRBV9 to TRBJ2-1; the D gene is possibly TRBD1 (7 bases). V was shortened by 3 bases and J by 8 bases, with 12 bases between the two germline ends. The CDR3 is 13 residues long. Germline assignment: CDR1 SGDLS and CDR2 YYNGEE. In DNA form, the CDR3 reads TGTGCCAGCAGCGCCACAGGGGACTATGAGCAGTTCTTC. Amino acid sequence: CASSATGDYEQFF. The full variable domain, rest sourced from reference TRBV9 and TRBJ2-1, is DSGVTQTPKHLITATGQRVTLRCSPRSGDLSVYWYQQSLDQGLQFLIQYYNGEERAKGNILERFSAQQFPDLHSELNLSSLELGDSALYFCASSATGDYEQFFGPGTRLTVL.

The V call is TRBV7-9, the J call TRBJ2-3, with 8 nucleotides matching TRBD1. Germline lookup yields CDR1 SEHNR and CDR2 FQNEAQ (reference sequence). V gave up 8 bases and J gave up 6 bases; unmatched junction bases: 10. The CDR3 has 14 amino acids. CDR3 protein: CASAGQGAWDTQYF. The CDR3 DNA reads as TGTGCCAGCGCTGGGCAGGGGGCATGGGATACGCAGTATTTT.

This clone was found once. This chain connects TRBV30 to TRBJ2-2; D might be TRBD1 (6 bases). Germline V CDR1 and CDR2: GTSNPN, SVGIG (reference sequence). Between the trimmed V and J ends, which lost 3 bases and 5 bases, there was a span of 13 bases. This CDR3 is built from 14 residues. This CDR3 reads CAWSPRGGTGELFF. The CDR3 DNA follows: TGTGCCTGGAGCCCCAGGGGCGGAACCGGGGAGCTGTTTTTT.